The 18 T cell receptor beta chains in this list originate from one sample, sequenced in a study of metastatic and nonmetastatic thyroid tumors. TCRdb re-called clones via MiXCR from the PCR reads. The table lists about 24,000 clones, approximately 19% of them singletons. Each patient came to thyroid surgery without any prior treatment (of any kind). Input material: blood. Every receptor here comes from a male donor with papillary thyroid cancer or a benign thyroid nodule (not recorded which). Some clones in this sample may be carry-over from other donors' samples.

The rearrangement joins TRBV9 to TRBJ1-6; 8 bases line up with TRBD1. The CDR3 totals 16 residues. Losses at the gene ends were 4 bases for V and 9 bases for J; bases not matched to a gene: 12. Germline V CDR1 and CDR2: SGDLS, YYNGEE. CDR3 DNA: TGTGCCAGCAGCTCACAACCGACAGGGGACACTTCACCCCTCCACTTT. Its protein is CASSSQPTGDTSPLHF.

V and J are TRBV7-9 and TRBJ1-2, with 7 bases identical to TRBD1. The CDR3 loop spans 15 amino acids. Germline CDR1 and CDR2: SEHNR and FQNEAQ (reference sequence). V was pared by 0 bases and J by 5 bases, with 6 bases of the junction left unmatched. CDR3 in DNA: TGTGCCAGCAGCTTAGCGGGGACAGTGAGATATGGCTACACCTTC. Translating gives CASSLAGTVRYGYTF. Full variable domain (remainder filled in from reference TRBV7-9 and TRBJ1-2): DTGVSQNPRHKITKRGQNVTFRCDPISEHNRLYWYRQTLGQGPEFLTYFQNEAQLEKSRLLSDRFSAERPKGSFSTLEIQRTEQGDSAMYLCASSLAGTVRYGYTFGSGTRLTVV.

This clone was observed at least ten times. The chain recombines TRBV2 with TRBJ1-5; D gene unclear. Trimming stripped 4 bases from V and 3 bases from J, with 10 bases between. Germline V gene sequence: CDR1 SNHLY, CDR2 FYNNEI. The CDR3 runs 14 residues. The CDR3 protein is CASSGGKLNQPQHF. The CDR3 coding sequence is TGTGCCAGCAGTGGCGGCAAACTCAATCAGCCCCAGCATTTT.

Ten or more counts support this clone. The chain uses TRBV18 and TRBJ1-2; tentatively, D is TRBD1 (6 bases). This CDR3 comprises 13 residues. Germline loops: CDR1 KGHSH, CDR2 LQKENI. V lost 10 bases and J 8 bases, leaving 20 bases between the germline ends. The CDR3 region has the DNA TGTGCCACGCTCTCTTTCAGGGGCGGCGGCTACACCTTC. Protein: CATLSFRGGGYTF.

In its sample, this clone ranks as medium-sized. The chain employs TRBV10-3 and TRBJ1-2; TRBD1 aligns across 8 bases. This CDR3 has 14 amino acids. CDR1 and CDR2 from the germline V gene are ENHRY and SYGVKD. Germline trimming cut 8 bases from V and 4 bases from J; bases unmatched to any gene: 9. The CDR3 protein is CAIPDRGEGYGYTF. CDR3 coding DNA: TGTGCCATCCCAGACAGGGGAGAAGGCTATGGCTACACCTTC.

The chain links TRBV12-3 or TRBV12-4 to TRBJ1-4; D is perhaps TRBD1 (5 bases). The ends were cut back, 7 bases at V and 0 bases at J, with 18 bases in the middle. This CDR3 spans 17 amino acids. CDR3 protein: CASTNLGAGATNEKLFF. The CDR3 coding sequence is TGTGCCAGCACCAATTTAGGGGCTGGTGCAACTAATGAAAAACTGTTTTTT.

This clone has a count of ten or more. A much more abundant neighbour one base away suggests this may be a read error. The sample carries other DNA sequences with the same CDR3. This chain links TRBV20-1 with TRBJ2-1; D possibly corresponds to TRBD2 (5 bases). Per germline, CDR1 DFQATT and CDR2 SNEGSKA (reference sequence). This CDR3 contains 12 residues. With 4 bases removed from V and 4 bases from J, the gap between germline ends came to 8 bases. The CDR3 coding sequence is TGCAGTGCTACCCCGGGGTACAATGAGCAGTTCTTC. It encodes CSATPGYNEQFF.

This clone occurred many times. The rearrangement joins TRBV11-2 to TRBJ2-5; D possibly corresponds to TRBD2 (7 bases). The CDR3 is 16 residues long. Germline V lookup: CDR1 SGHAT, CDR2 FQNNGV. V was pared by 3 bases and J by 5 bases, with 19 bases between. The CDR3, as DNA: TGTGCCAGCAGCTTGACAGGCTTTGGCGGGGGTGAGACCCAGTACTTC. Translating gives CASSLTGFGGGETQYF.

By share of the sample, this clone is medium-sized. This rearrangement joins TRBV6-5 to TRBJ2-5; D may correspond to TRBD1 or TRBD2 (7 bases each). V lost 2 bases, J lost 5 bases, and 15 bases lay in between. The CDR3 totals 15 residues. Germline CDR1 MNHEY, CDR2 SVGAGI. CDR3 loop: CASSYGRGEGETQYF. CDR3 nucleotide sequence: TGTGCCAGCAGTTACGGCAGGGGGGAGGGGGAGACCCAGTACTTC.

This clone ranks as medium-sized. The chain couples TRBV28 to TRBJ2-7; D ambiguous. The CDR3 runs to 14 residues. V lost 1 base to trimming and J lost 1 base, with 8 bases between them. CDR1 is MDHEN, CDR2 SYDVKM, per germline. CDR3 DNA: TGTGCCAGCAGTTTATTTGGGGTTTCCTACGAGCAGTACTTC. Translating it yields CASSLFGVSYEQYF.

This clone has ten or more counts. The chain links TRBV6-1 to TRBJ2-4; D gene ambiguous. The germline CDR1 and CDR2 sequences are MNHNS and SASEGT. This CDR3 region has 15 residues. Trimming took off 6 bases at V and 0 bases at J, with 12 bases between the two ends. The CDR3 is CASRSDSVAKNIQYF. The CDR3 DNA is TGTGCCAGCAGATCCGACTCTGTAGCCAAAAACATTCAGTACTTC.

This clone was picked up many times. A much larger clone lies a single base off, so this may be a read error. Other DNA sequences in this sample translate to the same CDR3. The chain is built from TRBV12-3 or TRBV12-4 and TRBJ1-3; no definite D call. Trimming took 7 bases from V and 4 from J, leaving 11 bases between them. The CDR3 consists of 13 residues. CDR3 sequence (DNA): TGTGCCAGCACGGACGCTCCGGGAAACACCATATATTTT. The encoded protein is CASTDAPGNTIYF.

The gene calls are TRBV6-4 and TRBJ2-3; 10 bases match TRBD2. Trimming cost V 0 bases and J 2 bases; bases outside gene matches: 11. In germline, CDR1 is MRHNA, CDR2 SNTAGT. The CDR3 covers 19 residues. The CDR3 loop reads CASSDSMPELAGNTDTQYF. The CDR3 DNA is TGTGCCAGCAGTGACTCGATGCCAGAACTAGCGGGAAACACAGATACGCAGTATTTT.

The chain combines TRBV6-1 with TRBJ1-6; D is possibly TRBD1 (5 bases). The germline gives CDR1 MNHNS, CDR2 SASEGT. Trimming left V 6 bases short and J 8 bases short, with 23 bases between. This CDR3 is 17 amino acids long. The chain's CDR3 is CASRPLLGGRGDSPLHF. The CDR3 nucleotides read TGTGCCAGCAGACCTCTGTTGGGGGGAAGAGGAGATTCACCCCTCCACTTT.

This clone showed up many times. The CDR3 DNA reads TGTGCCAGTAGTTCCCTAGGGTCAGGCTCTTACAATGAGCAGTTCTTC. This codes for CASSSLGSGSYNEQFF. The chain links TRBV19 to TRBJ2-1; D gene ambiguous. The germline V gene encodes CDR1 LNHDA and CDR2 SQIVND (reference sequence). Trimming removed 5 bases at V and 4 bases at J, with 18 bases between. CDR3 size: 16 residues.

The chain is built from TRBV6-4 and TRBJ1-1; no clear D gene. The V gene's germline CDR1 is MRHNA and CDR2 SNTAGT. The V and J ends lost 6 bases and 8 bases respectively, with 16 bases between them. The CDR3 is 13 residues long. In nucleotides, the CDR3 is TGTGCCAGCAGCCCCTCTCTAGGATTGGAAGCTTTCTTT. Its protein is CASSPSLGLEAFF.

The table lists this clone with many counts. The DNA for the CDR3 is TGTGCCAGTAGTCACCCGACGAACACTGAAGCTTTCTTT. The encoded protein is CASSHPTNTEAFF. The J gene is TRBJ1-1, the V gene TRBV19; D unclear. Trimming shortened V by 5 bases and J by 1 base, and 8 bases separated the two germline ends. The germline V gene has CDR1 LNHDA and CDR2 SQIVND (reference sequence). The CDR3 consists of 13 residues.

This clone rates as medium-sized. CDR3 in DNA: TGTGCCACCAGTGCAAACGGTATAGATGGCTACACCTTC. This translates into CATSANGIDGYTF. The V gene is TRBV24-1, the J gene TRBJ1-2; D gene unclear. Trimming pared 5 bases from V and 6 bases from J, leaving 12 bases between. This CDR3 comprises 13 residues. Germline V gene lookup returns CDR1 KGHDR and CDR2 SFDVKD.